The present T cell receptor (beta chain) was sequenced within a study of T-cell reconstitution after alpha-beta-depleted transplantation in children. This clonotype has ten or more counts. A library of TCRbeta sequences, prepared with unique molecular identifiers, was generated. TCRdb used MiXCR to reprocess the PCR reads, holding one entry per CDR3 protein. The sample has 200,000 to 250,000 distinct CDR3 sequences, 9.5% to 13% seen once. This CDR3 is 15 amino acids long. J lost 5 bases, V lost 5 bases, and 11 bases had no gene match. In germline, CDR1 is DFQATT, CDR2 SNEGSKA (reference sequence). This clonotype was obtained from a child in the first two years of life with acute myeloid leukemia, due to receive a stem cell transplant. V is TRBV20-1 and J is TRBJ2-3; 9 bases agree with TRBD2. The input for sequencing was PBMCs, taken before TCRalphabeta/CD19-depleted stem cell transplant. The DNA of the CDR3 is TGCAGTGCTTCCCTTAGCGGGAGAACTATAGATACGCAGTATTTT. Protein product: CSASLSGRTIDTQYF.